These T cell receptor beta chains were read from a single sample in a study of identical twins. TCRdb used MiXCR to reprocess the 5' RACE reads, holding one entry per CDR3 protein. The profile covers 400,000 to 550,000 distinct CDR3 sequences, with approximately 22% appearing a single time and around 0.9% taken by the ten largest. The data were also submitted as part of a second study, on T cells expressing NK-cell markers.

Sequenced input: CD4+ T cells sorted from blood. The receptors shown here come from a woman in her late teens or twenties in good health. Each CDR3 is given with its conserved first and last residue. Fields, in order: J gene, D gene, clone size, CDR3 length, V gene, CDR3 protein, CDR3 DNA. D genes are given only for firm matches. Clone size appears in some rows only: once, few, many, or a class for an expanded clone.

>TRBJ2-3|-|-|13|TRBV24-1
CATGSQGGDTQYF
TGTGCCACCGGATCTCAGGGAGGAGATACGCAGTATTTT
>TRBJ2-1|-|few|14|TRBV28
CASSFNFEYNEQFF
TGTGCCAGCAGTTTCAATTTCGAGTACAATGAGCAGTTCTTC
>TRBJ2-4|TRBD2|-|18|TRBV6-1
CASSEALRASGGAVIQYF
TGTGCCAGCAGTGAAGCCTTGAGGGCTAGCGGGGGGGCGGTCATTCAGTACTTC
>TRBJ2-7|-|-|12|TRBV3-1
CASSLAYYEQYF
TGTGCCAGCAGTCTTGCGTACTACGAGCAGTACTTC
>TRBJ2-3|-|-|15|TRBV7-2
CASRLRGVYADTQYF
TGTGCCAGCCGGTTGAGGGGGGTGTACGCAGATACGCAGTATTTT
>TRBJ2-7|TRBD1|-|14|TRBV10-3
CAISDHGTGYEQYF
TGTGCCATCAGTGACCACGGGACAGGTTACGAGCAGTACTTC
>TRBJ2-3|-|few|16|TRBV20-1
CSARGLDGLITDTQYF
TGCAGTGCTAGAGGCTTGGACGGGCTCATCACAGATACGCAGTATTTT
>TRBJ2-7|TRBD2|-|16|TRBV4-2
CASSQGTSGGGYEQYF
TGTGCCAGCAGCCAAGGCACTAGCGGGGGGGGCTACGAGCAGTACTTC
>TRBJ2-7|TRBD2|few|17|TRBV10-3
CAISEAASGRAGSEQYF
TGTGCCATAAGTGAGGCGGCTAGCGGGAGGGCCGGGAGTGAGCAGTACTTC
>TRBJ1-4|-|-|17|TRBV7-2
CASSHRTLGATNEKLFF
TGTGCCAGCAGCCATCGGACTTTAGGGGCAACTAATGAAAAACTGTTTTTT
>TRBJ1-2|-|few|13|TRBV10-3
CAISDGRRYGYTF
TGTGCCATCAGTGATGGCAGGAGATATGGCTACACCTTC
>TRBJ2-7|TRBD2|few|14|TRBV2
CASHGLASSYEQYF
TGTGCCAGCCACGGACTAGCAAGCTCCTACGAGCAGTACTTC
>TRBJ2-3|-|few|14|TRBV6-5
CASRLRYRADTQYF
TGTGCCAGCAGATTAAGGTACAGAGCAGATACGCAGTATTTT
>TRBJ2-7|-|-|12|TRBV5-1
CASCLGAGEQYF
TGCGCCAGCTGCCTTGGCGCAGGCGAGCAGTACTTC
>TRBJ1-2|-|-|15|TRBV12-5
CASGSGFPGRYGYTF
TGTGCTAGTGGCTCAGGGTTTCCCGGACGCTATGGCTACACCTTC
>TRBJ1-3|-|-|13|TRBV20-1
CSAPTDFGNTIYF
TGCAGTGCTCCGACGGACTTTGGAAACACCATATATTTT
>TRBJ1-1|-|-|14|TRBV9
CASSAGIPDTEAFF
TGTGCCAGCAGTGCCGGAATCCCGGACACTGAAGCTTTCTTT
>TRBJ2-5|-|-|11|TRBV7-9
CASSWQETQYF
TGTGCCAGCAGCTGGCAAGAGACCCAGTACTTC
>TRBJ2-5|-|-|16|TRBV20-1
CSARDQRRRPDRAQYF
TGCAGTGCTAGAGATCAAAGACGACGTCCGGATAGGGCCCAGTACTTC
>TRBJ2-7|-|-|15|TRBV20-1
CSAIDSDKPSYEQYF
TGCAGTGCTATAGACTCCGACAAGCCCTCCTACGAGCAGTACTTC
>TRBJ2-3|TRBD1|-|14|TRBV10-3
CAISRTGGTDTQYF
TGTGCCATCAGTAGGACAGGGGGTACAGATACGCAGTATTTT
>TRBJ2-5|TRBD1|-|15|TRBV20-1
CSARDHRGHQETQYF
TGCAGTGCTAGAGATCACAGGGGACACCAAGAGACCCAGTACTTC
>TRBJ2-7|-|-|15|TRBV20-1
CSAHFVARATYEQYF
TGCAGTGCCCACTTTGTTGCGCGGGCTACCTACGAGCAGTACTTC
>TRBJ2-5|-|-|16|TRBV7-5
CISVSEGASGEETQYF
-
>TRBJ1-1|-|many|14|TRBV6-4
CASRPDGSNTEAFF
TGTGCCAGCAGACCAGACGGATCGAACACTGAAGCTTTCTTT
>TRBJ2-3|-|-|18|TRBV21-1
CASSKVYRPAVPTDTQYF
TGTGCCAGCAGCAAAGTTTACCGGCCGGCAGTTCCTACAGATACGCAGTATTTT
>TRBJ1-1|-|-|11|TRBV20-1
CSVRGDTEAFF
TGCAGTGTCCGCGGCGACACTGAAGCTTTCTTT
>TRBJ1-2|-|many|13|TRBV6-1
CASSLGSEEGYTF
TGTGCCAGCAGCCTCGGGTCCGAAGAAGGCTACACCTTC
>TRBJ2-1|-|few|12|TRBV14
CASSLGTNEQFF
TGTGCCAGCAGCCTCGGGACAAATGAGCAGTTCTTC
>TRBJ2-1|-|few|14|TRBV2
CASVPGTLGREQFF
TGTGCCAGCGTCCCCGGGACCCTGGGCCGTGAGCAGTTCTTC
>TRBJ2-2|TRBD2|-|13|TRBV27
CASGTIQTGELFF
TGTGCCAGCGGGACTATTCAAACCGGGGAGCTGTTTTTT
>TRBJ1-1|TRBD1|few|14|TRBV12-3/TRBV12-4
CASSLRGLGTEAFF
TGTGCCAGCAGTTTAAGGGGGCTAGGGACTGAAGCTTTCTTT
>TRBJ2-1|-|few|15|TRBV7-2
CASSPTGGPYNEQFF
TGTGCCAGCAGCCCTACAGGCGGACCCTACAATGAGCAGTTCTTC
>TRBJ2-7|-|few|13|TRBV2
CASSEYGSYEQYF
TGTGCCAGCAGTGAGTACGGGTCCTACGAGCAGTACTTC
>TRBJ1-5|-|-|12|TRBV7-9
CASSSVNQPQHF
TGTGCCAGCAGCTCCGTTAATCAGCCCCAGCATTTT
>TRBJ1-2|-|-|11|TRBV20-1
CSAREVGGYTF
TGCAGTGCTAGAGAGGTCGGTGGCTACACCTTC
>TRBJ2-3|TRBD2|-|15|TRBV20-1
CSASWLAGGSDTQYF
TGCAGTGCTAGCTGGCTAGCGGGGGGATCAGATACGCAGTATTTT
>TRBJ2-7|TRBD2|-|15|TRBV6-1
CASSRELAESYEQYF
TGTGCCAGCAGCCGAGAGCTAGCGGAGTCCTACGAGCAGTACTTC